The sequence of this T cell receptor beta chain was determined in a study of identical twins (dated by TCRdb to the mid-2010s). The study in broad terms: TCR alpha and beta repertoires from monozygotic twins, unrelated adults of various ages and cord blood were deep-sequenced to test whether fetal clonotypes persist. To rule out contamination, the twin experiments were replicated at different times with different library preparation protocols. What the work shows at the level of the full study, not this receptor alone: Fewer insertions were carried by abundant cord blood beta clonotypes; a weaker similar trend was observed in young adult naive repertoires, while no such trend was observed in memory repertoires. In monozygotic twins, recombination models systematically underestimated out-of-frame TCR alpha sharing, but the models matched the sharing seen between unrelated individuals. Compared with coincidental sharing between unrelated individuals, out-of-frame TCR alpha sequences shared between twins had an excess of sequences with low generation probability. Conclusions relied on cross-sectional statistical analysis, since the same donors could not be followed over many years. The excess sharing between twins in beta out-of-frame sequences was weaker because fewer shared sequences reduced the signal-to-noise ratio. Invariant T cells such as MAIT and iNKT could partly confound zero-insertion analyses, although diverse VJ usage argued against such confounding for most clonotypes.

As regards this clonotype: Its antigen remains unidentified. Within one base of it there is no much larger clone, and no base qualities were kept.

Libraries were made using 5' RACE. TCRdb shows the sequencer as Illumina HiSeq 2000. Template switching added a universal primer binding site, and the final cDNA carried a unique molecular identifier that allowed TCR cDNA molecules to be counted accurately. Specific primers in the conserved constant-segment region were used to synthesize first-strand cDNA for the TCR alpha and beta chains. To control for contamination, every cDNA library carried two barcodes: a SMART-Mk sample barcode plus Illumina barcodes. TruSeq adapter sequences, together with Illumina sample barcodes, were added in two successive PCR steps. The Illumina HiSeq platform was used with custom primers to sequence TCR alpha and beta cDNA libraries. Per the authors' processing: Unique molecular identifiers were extracted from raw reads with MiGEC, and CDR3 positions were determined with MiXCR. For each individual, recombination models were inferred using an EM algorithm with the repgenHMM and IGoR tools. The analysis of shared clonotypes was done with the tcR package in R, with sharing normalized by the product of cloneset sizes. To study raw recombination without the effects of thymic and clonal selection, out-of-frame nonproductive sequences were analyzed. TCRdb reran the public reads through fastp at Q25 and MiXCR, keeping productive beta chains. One record per CDR3 amino acid sequence lists the most common genes and DNA. The V and J calls follow TCRdb's processing rather than the paper's. The table for this sample lists more than 400,000 distinct CDR3 sequences; around 15% of them were counted only once. More than 0.4% of the sample comes from the top ten.

All donors were healthy Caucasians. Three pairs of female monozygotic twins, all aged roughly 18 to 29 years, made up the twin cohort. Positive isolation kits from Invitrogen were used to isolate the CD4+ and CD8+ T cell populations. Separately, the same data were catalogued under a study of yellow fever vaccine responses in identical twins. The second paper states: The T cell response to vaccination in identical twins was reported by the authors to appear partly convergent and partly personalized. In identical twins, the study followed T cell clones that responded to the vaccine with precision.

This TCR came from a woman aged 18-29 years in good health. The source material was CD4+ T cells sorted from blood.

The CDR3 protein is CASSPPGAVDTGELFF. The DNA is as follows: TGTGCCAGCAGCCCCCCGGGGGCGGTGGACACCGGGGAGCTGTTTTTT. The sequence links TRBV11-3 to TRBJ2-2; the D gene is perhaps TRBD1 or TRBD2, each of them matching over 6 bases. V is clipped by 5 bases and J by 3 bases, and the sequence between their germline boundaries is 16 bases long. Its CDR3 holds 16 amino acids, cysteine through phenylalanine. Only CDR3 DNA remains: 48 bases, in frame from the first base. CDR1 and CDR2, looked up from the germline V gene, are SGHNT and YENEEA.